This T cell receptor (beta chain) was sequenced for a study of regulatory T cells in long-lasting Graves disease. Study-wide points: Patients with persistent Graves' had lower TCR diversity than newly diagnosed patients.

Details on this clonotype: Antigen: not known.

Assembly of TCR beta libraries relied on iRepertoire HTBI primers together with Arm-PCR of CDR3 regions. TCRdb itself ran the multiplex PCR reads through MiXCR, one entry per CDR3 protein. The sample lists some 490,000 distinct CDR3 sequences, about 11% occurring once. Time point denoted: newly diagnosed GD, antithyroid drugs for less than 3 months. Researchers made the TCR library from RNA that was extracted from PBMCs. It was an endocrinology department in Xi'an, China, that provided the patients. In addition, the sample was reused for a study of T cells in Graves' hyperthyroidism and ophthalmopathy. According to that study: Absent ophthalmopathy progression within 18 months defined stable Graves' hyperthyroidism. With the HTBI primer set, the TCR CDR3 went through a first round of RT-PCR.

This clonotype was sampled from a woman aged 25-40 years with Graves disease. Sample: peripheral blood mononuclear cells (PBMCs), taken at new diagnosis, from a patient treated with antithyroid drugs.

CDR3 sequence reads: CASSRALQQATYNEQFF. For the CDR3, the DNA is TGCGCCAGCAGCCGCGCCTTGCAACAAGCTACTTACAATGAGCAGTTCTTC. This chain connects TRBV4-1 to TRBJ2-1, with D uncertain. The CDR3 sequence is 17 residues long. Germline CDR1 is MGHRA and CDR2 is YSYEKL. Trimming took off 4 bases at V and 4 bases at J, with 20 bases between the two ends.